This T cell receptor (beta chain) originates from a study of blood T cell repertoires in COVID-19. The wider study: Sites across the United States, Italy and Spain contributed samples from acute and convalescent COVID-19. Nucleic acid was either cDNA or gDNA, and it came from T cells, B-cell-depleted T cells, or PBMCs.

V lost 3 bases, J lost 4 bases, and 0 bases stayed unmatched. Germline CDR1 reads KGHSH; CDR2 reads LQKENI. The CDR3 contains 14 residues. In the original processing: Counts of nucleated cells, estimated from reference gene primer amplification, were obtained. Produced via immunoSEQ multiplex PCR; TCRdb's table is partial and in-frame only. V and J calls plus clone size are reproduced from that table; the DNA served to infer D and trimming. Here the sample spans 100,000 or so clones, roughly 79% being singletons. Specimen: peripheral blood. This TCR was sampled from an elderly man with acute or convalescent COVID-19. The V call is TRBV18, the J call TRBJ1-5, with 10 bases matching TRBD1. The CDR3 reads CASSPDRGNQPQHF. In nucleotides, the CDR3 is TGTGCCAGCTCACCGGACAGGGGGAATCAGCCCCAGCATTTT.